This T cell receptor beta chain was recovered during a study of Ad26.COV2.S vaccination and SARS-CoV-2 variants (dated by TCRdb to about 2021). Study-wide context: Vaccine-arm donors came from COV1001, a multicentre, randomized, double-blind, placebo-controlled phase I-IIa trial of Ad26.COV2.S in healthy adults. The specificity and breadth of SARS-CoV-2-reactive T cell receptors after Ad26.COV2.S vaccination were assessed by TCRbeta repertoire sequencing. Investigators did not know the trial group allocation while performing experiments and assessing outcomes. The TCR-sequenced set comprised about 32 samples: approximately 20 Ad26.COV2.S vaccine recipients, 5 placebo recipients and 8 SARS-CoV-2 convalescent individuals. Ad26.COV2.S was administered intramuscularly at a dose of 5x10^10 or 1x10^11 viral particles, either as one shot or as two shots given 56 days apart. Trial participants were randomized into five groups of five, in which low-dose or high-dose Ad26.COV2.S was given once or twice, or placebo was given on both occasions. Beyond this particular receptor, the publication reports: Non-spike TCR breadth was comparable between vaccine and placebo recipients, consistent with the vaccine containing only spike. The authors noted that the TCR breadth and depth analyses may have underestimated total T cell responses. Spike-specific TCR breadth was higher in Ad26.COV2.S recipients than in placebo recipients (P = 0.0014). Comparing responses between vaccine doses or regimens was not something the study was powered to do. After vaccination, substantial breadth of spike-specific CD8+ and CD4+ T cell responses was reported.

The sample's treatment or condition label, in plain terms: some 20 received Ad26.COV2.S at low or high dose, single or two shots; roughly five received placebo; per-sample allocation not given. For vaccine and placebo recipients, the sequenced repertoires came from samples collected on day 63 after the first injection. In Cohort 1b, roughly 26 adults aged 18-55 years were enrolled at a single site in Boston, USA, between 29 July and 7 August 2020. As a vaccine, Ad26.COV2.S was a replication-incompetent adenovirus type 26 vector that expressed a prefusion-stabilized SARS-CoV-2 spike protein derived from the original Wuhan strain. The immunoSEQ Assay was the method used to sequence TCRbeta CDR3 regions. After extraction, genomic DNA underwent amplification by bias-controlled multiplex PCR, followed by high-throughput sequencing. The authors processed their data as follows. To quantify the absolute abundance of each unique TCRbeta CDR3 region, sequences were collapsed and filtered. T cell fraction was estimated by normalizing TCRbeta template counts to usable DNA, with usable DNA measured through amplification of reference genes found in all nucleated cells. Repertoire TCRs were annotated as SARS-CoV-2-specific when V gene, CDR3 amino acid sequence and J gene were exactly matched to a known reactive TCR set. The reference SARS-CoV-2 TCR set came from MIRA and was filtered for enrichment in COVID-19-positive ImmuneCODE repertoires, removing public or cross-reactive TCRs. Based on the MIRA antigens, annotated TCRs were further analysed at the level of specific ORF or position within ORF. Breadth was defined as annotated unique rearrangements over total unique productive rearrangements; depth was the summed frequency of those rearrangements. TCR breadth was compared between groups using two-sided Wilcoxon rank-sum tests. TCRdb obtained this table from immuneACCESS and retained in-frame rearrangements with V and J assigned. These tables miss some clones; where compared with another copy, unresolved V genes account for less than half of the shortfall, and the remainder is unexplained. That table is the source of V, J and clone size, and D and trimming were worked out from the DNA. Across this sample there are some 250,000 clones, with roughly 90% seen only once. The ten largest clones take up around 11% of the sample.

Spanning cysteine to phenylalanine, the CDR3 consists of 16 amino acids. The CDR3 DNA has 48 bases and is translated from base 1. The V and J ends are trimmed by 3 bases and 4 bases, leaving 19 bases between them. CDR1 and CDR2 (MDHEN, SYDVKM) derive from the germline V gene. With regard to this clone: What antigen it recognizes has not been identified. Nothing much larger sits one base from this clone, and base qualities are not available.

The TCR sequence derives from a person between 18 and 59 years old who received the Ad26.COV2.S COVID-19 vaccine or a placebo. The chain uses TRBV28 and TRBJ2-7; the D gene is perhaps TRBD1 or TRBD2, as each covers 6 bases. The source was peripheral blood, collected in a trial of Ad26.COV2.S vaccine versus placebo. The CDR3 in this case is CASSLDSRDSMYEQYF. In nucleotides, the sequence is TGTGCCAGCAGTTTGGACAGTCGGGACTCTATGTACGAGCAGTACTTC.